The next 30 T cell receptor beta chains were all read from a single sample in a study of T cells in Graves' hyperthyroidism and ophthalmopathy. The CDR3 regions of TCR beta were amplified from RNA transcripts. RT-PCR in the first round (using the HTBI primer set) targeted the TCR CDR3. TCRdb itself ran the multiplex PCR reads through MiXCR, one entry per CDR3 protein. The table records roughly 500,000 distinct CDR3 sequences, over 45% of them present only once. Sequencing used peripheral blood or thyroid tissue (not recorded which). Source of these receptors: an adult woman with Graves' disease, either hyperthyroidism or ophthalmopathy (not recorded which).

The chain has TRBV5-1 and TRBJ1-2; D might be TRBD1 (5 bases). The V end lost 3 bases, the J end lost 4 bases, and 13 bases lay between the germline ends. This CDR3 spans 14 amino acids. The germline gives CDR1 SGHRS, CDR2 YFSETQ. CDR3: CASSSFGTGYGYTF. CDR3 DNA: TGCGCCAGCAGCTCGTTTGGGACGGGCTATGGCTACACCTTC.

This clonotype was seen ten or more times. The chain is built from TRBV19 and TRBJ2-5; TRBD2 is a possible D gene (5 bases). This CDR3 region has 15 residues. The V gene lost 6 bases and the J gene lost 9 bases, with 23 bases spanning the gap. Looked up from germline, CDR1 is LNHDA and CDR2 is SQIVND (reference sequence). The CDR3 bases are TGTGCCAGTAGCTCTGAATTGACTGGAACCGGGGCCCAGTACTTC. Translating it yields CASSSELTGTGAQYF. Using reference TRBV19 and TRBJ2-5 for the parts outside the CDR3, the full variable domain is DGGITQSPKYLFRKEGQNVTLSCEQNLNHDAMYWYRQDPGQGLRLIYYSQIVNDFQKGDIAEGYSVSREKKESFPLTVTSAQKNPTAFYLCASSSELTGTGAQYFGPGTRLLVL.

About this clonotype itself: A much larger clone differs from this one at a single base, so this may be a read error. This sequence joins TRBV11-2 and TRBJ1-1, with D hard to call. The CDR3 has 11 amino acids. Germline CDR1 SGHAT, CDR2 FQNNGV. As DNA, the CDR3 is TGTGCCAGCAGCCAGACAAGTGAAGCTCTCTTT. Encoded protein: CASSQTSEALF.

This chain uses TRBV20-1 with TRBJ1-2, with D unclear. This CDR3 has 13 residues. V lost 6 bases and J lost 2, with 13 bases in between. CDR1 is DFQATT and CDR2 is SNEGSKA in the germline V gene (reference sequence). The CDR3 DNA follows: TGCAGTGCGCCTGATAGGCTAAACTATGGCTACACCTTC. Translation gives CSAPDRLNYGYTF.

This clonotype was observed many times. V is TRBV4-3 and J is TRBJ1-4, with D hard to call. The CDR3 consists of 15 residues. Germline V gene data show CDR1 as LGHNA and CDR2 as YSLEER. V lost 0 bases, J lost 7 bases, and 12 bases lay in between. The CDR3 nucleotides are TGCGCCAGCAGCCAAGAGCCCTCCTATGTTGAAAAACTGTTTTTT. It yields the protein CASSQEPSYVEKLFF.

A few counts support this clonotype. CDR3 region: CASSYQGVVNTEAFF. DNA of the CDR3: TGTGCCAGCAGTTACCAGGGGGTAGTGAACACTGAAGCTTTCTTT. J is TRBJ1-1 and V is TRBV6-5; 7 nucleotides agree with TRBD1. CDR3 length: 15 residues. The ends lost 2 bases at V and 0 bases at J; junction bases unmatched: 3. CDR1 is MNHEY, CDR2 SVGAGI, per germline.

This clonotype was picked up a small number of times. Here the CDR3 DNA reads TGTGCCAGCAGCTTAATAGCGGGGCAAGAGACCCAGTACTTC. This encodes CASSLIAGQETQYF. V usage is TRBV7-3 and J usage is TRBJ2-5; TRBD2 matches 8 bases. The V gene's germline CDR1 is SGHTA and CDR2 FQGTGA. This CDR3 has 14 residues. J lost 2 bases, V lost 1 base, and 0 bases had no gene match. Full variable domain (rest looked up from reference TRBV7-3 and TRBJ2-5): GAGVSQTPSNKVTEKGKYVELRCDPISGHTALYWYRQSLGQGPEFLIYFQGTGAADDSGLPNDRFFAVRPEGSVSTLKIQRTERGDSAVYLCASSLIAGQETQYFGPGTRLLVL.

The V gene is TRBV12-3 or TRBV12-4, the J gene TRBJ1-1; TRBD1 agrees at 8 bases. With V trimmed by 1 base and J by 5 bases, 6 bases remained unmatched. This CDR3 comprises 15 residues. In nucleotides, the CDR3 is TGTGCCAGCAGTTTAGAGAGACAGGGGAAGACTGAAGCTTTCTTT. It translates to CASSLERQGKTEAFF.

This clonotype was counted many times. A junction boundary mismatches the germline segment, possibly from a read error. The gene calls are TRBV19 and TRBJ1-6; TRBD1 matches at 7 bases. The CDR3 length is 12 residues. CDR1 is LNHDA and CDR2 is SQIVND in the germline V gene (reference sequence). DNA of the CDR3: TGTGCCAGTAGTTCATCGGGACAGAGAATATACTTT. It translates to CASSSSGQRIYF.

The DNA of the CDR3 is TGTGCCAGCAAGGCCAGGACGAACACTGAAGCTTTCTTT. Amino acid sequence: CASKARTNTEAFF. The chain couples TRBV13 to TRBJ1-1; the D is unclear. The CDR3 sequence is 13 residues long. Deletions cut 7 bases from V and 1 base from J, with 10 bases between. CDR1 is PRHDT and CDR2 is FYEKMQ in the germline V gene (reference sequence). Using reference TRBV13 and TRBJ1-1 for the parts outside the CDR3, the full variable domain is AAGVIQSPRHLIKEKRETATLKCYPIPRHDTVYWYQQGPGQDPQFLISFYEKMQSDKGSIPDRFSAQQFSDYHSELNMSSLELGDSALYFCASKARTNTEAFFGQGTRLTVV.

In this sample, this clonotype turned up many times. The chain has TRBV2 and TRBJ1-2; 7 nucleotides match TRBD1. Germline V gene sequence: CDR1 SNHLY, CDR2 FYNNEI. The CDR3 is 14 amino acids. The V segment lost 6 bases and the J segment 8 bases; nucleotides outside the gene matches: 12. The CDR3 region has the DNA TGTGCCAGCAGCGGAACCCGACAGGGAAAGGGCTACACCTTC. Translated, it gives CASSGTRQGKGYTF.

This clonotype has a single count. The chain joins TRBV9 to TRBJ2-7, with D unclear. The CDR3 covers 14 residues. V lost 0 bases, J lost 0 bases, and 7 bases lay in between. Germline lookup yields CDR1 SGDLS and CDR2 YYNGEE. CDR3 DNA sequence: TGTGCCAGCAGCGTAGATGGCCACTCCTACGAGCAGTACTTC. Translating gives CASSVDGHSYEQYF.

This clonotype was detected ten times or more. The chain is built from TRBV15 and TRBJ2-2, with 7 positions matching TRBD1. In germline, CDR1 is LNHNV, CDR2 YYDKDF (reference sequence). The V and J ends lost 0 bases and 7 bases, in that order; junction bases with no gene match: 2. The CDR3 has 14 residues. The CDR3 loop is CATSRDQGVGELFF. The CDR3 DNA reads TGTGCCACCAGCAGAGATCAGGGGGTCGGGGAGCTGTTTTTT.

This clonotype has more than one count but fewer than ten. The chain combines TRBV2 with TRBJ2-1; no definite D call. The CDR3 runs 10 residues. Per germline, CDR1 SNHLY and CDR2 FYNNEI. Trimming took 8 bases from V and 5 from J, leaving 4 bases between them. Here the CDR3 reads CASDNNEQFF. CDR3 in DNA: TGTGCCAGCGACAACAATGAGCAGTTCTTC. Filled out from reference TRBV2 and TRBJ2-1, the complete variable domain reads EPEVTQTPSHQVTQMGQEVILRCVPISNHLYFYWYRQILGQKVEFLVSFYNNEISEKSEIFDDQFSVERPDGSNFTLKIRSTKLEDSAMYFCASDNNEQFFGPGTRLTVL.

The chain combines TRBV10-3 with TRBJ1-4, with 9 bases lining up with TRBD1. V dropped 11 bases and J dropped 6; count of bases not matched to a gene: 10. Germline lookup yields CDR1 ENHRY and CDR2 SYGVKD. This CDR3 is built from 14 residues. CDR3 nucleotide sequence: TGTGCCGTCCGGGGACAGGGTTCGGATGAAAAACTGTTTTTT. This gives the protein CAVRGQGSDEKLFF.

The chain carries TRBV7-3 and TRBJ2-6; D is ambiguous. V lost 5 bases, J lost 7 bases, and 12 bases lay in between. Germline V gene sequence: CDR1 SGHTA, CDR2 FQGTGA. This CDR3 comprises 14 residues. The CDR3, as DNA: TGTGCCAGCAGCGCTCCCACCGCTGCCAACGTCCTGACTTTC. It codes for CASSAPTAANVLTF.

Many counts were recorded for this clonotype. The DNA of the CDR3 is TGCAGTGCTAGCGGACAGGGGGCCGGCGCCTACGAGCAGTACTTC. Residues: CSASGQGAGAYEQYF. The chain couples TRBV20-1 to TRBJ2-7; 11 bases are a match to TRBD1. This CDR3 region has 15 residues. The V segment lost 3 bases and the J segment 2 bases; nucleotides outside the gene matches: 6. Germline values: CDR1 DFQATT, CDR2 SNEGSKA (reference sequence).

The chain uses TRBV7-9 and TRBJ1-1; D not certain. The CDR3 is 14 residues long. The germline V gene encodes CDR1 SEHNR and CDR2 FQNEAQ (reference sequence). V was clipped by 7 bases and J by 0 bases, with 12 bases between them. CDR3 residues: CASTESSLNTEAFF. In DNA form, the CDR3 reads TGTGCCAGCACGGAGAGCAGTTTGAACACTGAAGCTTTCTTT.

There are many counts of this clonotype. The chain employs TRBV24-1 and TRBJ2-7; D is ambiguous. Germline CDR1 reads KGHDR; CDR2 reads SFDVKD. This CDR3 is built from 11 residues. V gave up 7 bases and J gave up 6 bases, with 9 bases separating them. CDR3: CATSLWGEQYF. CDR3 nucleotide sequence: TGTGCCACCAGCCTCTGGGGCGAGCAGTACTTC.

This clonotype showed up just a few times. The rearrangement joins TRBV15 to TRBJ1-5; D uncertain. Germline CDR1 and CDR2: LNHNV and YYDKDF (reference sequence). Trimming removed 5 bases at V and 0 bases at J, with 11 bases between. The CDR3 has 15 residues. CDR3 in DNA: TGTGCCACCAGCTTTAGACGGTATAGCAATCAGCCCCAGCATTTT. Translated, it gives CATSFRRYSNQPQHF.

The J gene is TRBJ2-5, the V gene TRBV7-9; possibly TRBD2 for D (6 bases). Germline loops: CDR1 SEHNR, CDR2 FQNEAQ (reference sequence). The CDR3 extends over 14 amino acids. V lost 5 bases and J 2 bases, leaving 12 bases between the germline ends. This chain's CDR3 is CASSIGGSQETQYF. CDR3 coding DNA: TGTGCCAGCAGCATCGGAGGGTCGCAAGAGACCCAGTACTTC.

Many counts were recorded for this clonotype. The V gene is TRBV19, the J gene TRBJ2-7; D is possibly TRBD1 or TRBD2 (5 bases each). The CDR3 covers 13 residues. V lost 9 bases and J lost 6, with 18 bases in between. Germline lookup yields CDR1 LNHDA and CDR2 SQIVND (reference sequence). CDR3: CASRDAEGAEQYF. As DNA, the CDR3 is TGTGCCAGCCGGGACGCCGAAGGGGCCGAGCAGTACTTC.

This clonotype was seen ten or more times. V gene TRBV19 combines with J gene TRBJ1-5; D is possibly TRBD1 (6 bases). CDR3 length: 15 amino acids. The germline V and J ends were trimmed by 2 bases and 0 bases, with 8 bases remaining between them. Germline CDR1 LNHDA, CDR2 SQIVND (reference sequence). DNA of the CDR3: TGTGCCAGTAGTATATACAGGGCTAGCAATCAGCCCCAGCATTTT. Translated, it gives CASSIYRASNQPQHF. The full variable domain, in which reference TRBV19 and TRBJ1-5 provide the parts outside the CDR3, is DGGITQSPKYLFRKEGQNVTLSCEQNLNHDAMYWYRQDPGQGLRLIYYSQIVNDFQKGDIAEGYSVSREKKESFPLTVTSAQKNPTAFYLCASSIYRASNQPQHFGDGTRLSIL.

This clonotype was detected many times. The rearrangement joins TRBV6-2 or TRBV6-3 to TRBJ1-1, with a possible D match to TRBD1 (6 bases). Trimming pared 8 bases from V and 6 bases from J, leaving 19 bases between. CDR1 is MNHEY and CDR2 is SVGEGT in the germline V gene. The CDR3 spans 14 residues. CDR3 bases: TGTGCCAGCTTGCCCACTACAGGGCGCGCTGAAGCTTTCTTT. It yields the protein CASLPTTGRAEAFF.

The V call is TRBV7-8, the J call TRBJ2-5; 7 bases are shared with TRBD2. In germline, CDR1 is SGHVS, CDR2 FQNEAQ. This CDR3 contains 16 residues. Germline trimming cut 1 base from V and 5 bases from J; bases unmatched to any gene: 10. The CDR3 nucleotides read TGTGCCAGCAGCTTAGGTCCATTGGGAGGGCACGAGACCCAGTACTTC. As protein: CASSLGPLGGHETQYF.

The chain has TRBV7-4 and TRBJ1-3, with D possibly matching TRBD1 (5 bases). This CDR3 has 13 amino acids. The V end was cut by 5 bases, the J end by 4 bases, with 9 bases between. Germline V gene lookup returns CDR1 SGHVT and CDR2 SQSDAQ. CDR3 in DNA: TGTGCCAGCAGCCCTAGACAGGGAAACACCATATATTTT. Protein product: CASSPRQGNTIYF.

Ten or more counts support this clonotype. V gene TRBV4-1 combines with J gene TRBJ1-4; D uncertain. The CDR3 length is 14 residues. Germline lookup yields CDR1 MGHRA and CDR2 YSYEKL. Trimming removed 3 bases from V and 6 bases from J, with 11 bases in between. Here the CDR3 DNA reads TGCGCCAGCAGCCAGCTGGGAATGGATGAAAAACTGTTTTTT. Its protein is CASSQLGMDEKLFF.

Concerning this clonotype: One junction end disagrees with the germline gene, perhaps due to a read error. J is TRBJ1-1 and V is TRBV25-1, with D tentatively TRBD1 (5 bases). Looked up from germline, CDR1 is MGHDK and CDR2 is SYGVNS. The CDR3 consists of 14 residues. CDR3 sequence: CTSRGVGTNTEAFF. In DNA form, the CDR3 reads TGTACCAGCAGAGGGGTAGGGACGAACACTGAAGCTTTCTTT.

This chain uses TRBV7-2 with TRBJ2-2; D ambiguous. V dropped 5 bases and J dropped 6 bases, with 4 bases sitting between them. Germline assignment: CDR1 SGHTA and CDR2 FQGNSA. The CDR3 totals 11 residues. The CDR3 nucleotides are TGTGCCAGCAGCACCCCCGGGGAGCTGTTTTTT. Translated: CASSTPGELFF. The whole variable domain, filled in from reference TRBV7-2 and TRBJ2-2, reads GAGVSQSPSNKVTEKGKDVELRCDPISGHTALYWYRQSLGQGLEFLIYFQGNSAPDKSGLPSDRFSAERTGGSVSTLTIQRTQQEDSAVYLCASSTPGELFFGEGSRLTVL.

The rearrangement links TRBV20-1 to TRBJ2-5, with 7 bases lining up with TRBD1. This CDR3 region has 12 residues. After removal of 2 bases from V and 9 bases from J, the junction contained 6 bases not matched to a gene. Germline V gives CDR1 DFQATT, CDR2 SNEGSKA (reference sequence). This CDR3 is CSARSGQLAQYF. The CDR3 DNA reads as TGCAGTGCTAGATCGGGACAGCTCGCCCAGTACTTC.